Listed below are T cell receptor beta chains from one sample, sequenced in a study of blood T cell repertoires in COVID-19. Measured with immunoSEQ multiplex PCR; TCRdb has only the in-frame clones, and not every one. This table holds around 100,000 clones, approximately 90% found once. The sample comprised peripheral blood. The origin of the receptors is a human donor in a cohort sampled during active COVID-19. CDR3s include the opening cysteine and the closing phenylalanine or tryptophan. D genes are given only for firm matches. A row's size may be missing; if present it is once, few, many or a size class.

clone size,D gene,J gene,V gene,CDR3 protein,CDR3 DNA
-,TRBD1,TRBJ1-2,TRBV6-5,CASRPGTGIVSGYTF,TGTGCCAGCAGGCCCGGGACAGGGATCGTTTCTGGCTACACCTTC
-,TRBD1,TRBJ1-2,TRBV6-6,CASSEQTGSGYTF,TGTGCCAGCAGTGAGCAGACAGGGTCTGGCTACACCTTC
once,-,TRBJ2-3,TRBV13,CASSDRAGTDTQYF,TGTGCCAGCAGCGACAGGGCGGGAACAGATACGCAGTATTTT
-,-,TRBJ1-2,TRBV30,CAWSVLFGGPYTF,TGTGCCTGGAGTGTATTGTTCGGAGGGCCGTACACCTTC
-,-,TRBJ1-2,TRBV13,CASSSQGNYGYTF,TGTGCCAGCAGCTCACAGGGTAACTATGGCTACACCTTC
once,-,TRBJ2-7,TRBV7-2,CASSLIGPTYEQYF,TGTGCCAGCAGCTTAATTGGGCCCACCTACGAGCAGTACTTC
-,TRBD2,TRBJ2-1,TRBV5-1,CASSPGLAGVGAEFF,TGCGCCAGCAGCCCCGGACTAGCGGGAGTAGGGGCGGAGTTCTTC
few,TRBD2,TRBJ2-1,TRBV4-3,CASSQDGTIIDEQFF,TGCGCCAGCAGCCAAGACGGGACTATTATTGATGAGCAGTTCTTC
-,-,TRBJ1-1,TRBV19,CASSPRSRESEAFF,TGTGCCAGTAGTCCTAGGAGTCGAGAGTCTGAAGCTTTCTTT
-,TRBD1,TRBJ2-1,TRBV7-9,CASSSSIVGDRGYNEQFF,TGTGCCAGCAGCTCATCAATCGTTGGGGACAGGGGCTACAATGAGCAGTTCTTC
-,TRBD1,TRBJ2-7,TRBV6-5,CASTRRDRGPYEQYF,TGTGCCAGCACCCGACGAGACAGGGGACCCTACGAGCAGTACTTC
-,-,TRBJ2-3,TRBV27,CASSFVSTDTQYF,TGTGCCAGCAGTTTTGTAAGCACAGATACGCAGTATTTT
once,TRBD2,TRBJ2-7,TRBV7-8,CASSRLAGDGYEQYF,TGTGCCAGCAGCCGTCTAGCGGGAGACGGCTACGAGCAGTACTTC
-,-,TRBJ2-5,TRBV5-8,CASSLAWQGSGETQYF,TGTGCCAGCAGCTTGGCCTGGCAGGGTAGCGGTGAGACCCAGTACTTC
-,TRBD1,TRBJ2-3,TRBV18,CASSPLGQGATDTQYF,TGTGCCAGCTCACCATTAGGACAGGGGGCAACCGATACGCAGTATTTT
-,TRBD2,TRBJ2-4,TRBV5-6,CASSPGGAKNIQYF,TGTGCCAGCAGCCCGGGGGGAGCCAAAAACATTCAGTACTTC
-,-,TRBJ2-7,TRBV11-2,CASSLDERGRSYEQYF,TGTGCCAGCAGCTTAGATGAAAGGGGTAGGTCCTACGAGCAGTACTTC
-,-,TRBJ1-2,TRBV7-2,CASSFRGRNYGYTF,TGTGCCAGCAGCTTCCGGGGGAGGAACTATGGCTACACCTTC
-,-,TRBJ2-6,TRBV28,CASMLQGSGANVLTF,TGTGCCAGCATGCTCCAGGGCTCTGGGGCCAACGTCCTGACTTTC
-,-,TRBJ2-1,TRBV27,CASSRLAREQFF,TGTGCCAGCAGCCGTCTAGCAAGGGAGCAGTTCTTC
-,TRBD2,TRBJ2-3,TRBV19,CASSPPGGPSDTQYF,TGTGCCAGTAGTCCCCCGGGAGGGCCGTCTGATACGCAGTATTTT
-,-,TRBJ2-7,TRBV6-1,CASSDGSGFGDYEQYF,TGTGCCAGCAGTGACGGTTCAGGGTTCGGCGATTACGAGCAGTACTTC
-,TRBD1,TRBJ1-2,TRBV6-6,CASSYTGQAKGGYTF,TGTGCCAGCAGTTACACGGGACAGGCGAAGGGAGGCTACACCTTC
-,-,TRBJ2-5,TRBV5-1,CASSLGESAQYF,TGCGCCAGCAGCCTGGGGGAGTCGGCCCAGTACTTC
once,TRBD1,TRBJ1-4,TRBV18,CASSPGPGQDSEKLFF,TGTGCCAGCTCACCGGGACCGGGACAGGACAGTGAAAAACTGTTTTTT
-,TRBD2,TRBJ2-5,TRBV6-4,CASRTEGTSGSKETQYF,TGTGCCAGCAGAACCGAAGGGACTAGCGGGAGTAAAGAGACCCAGTACTTC
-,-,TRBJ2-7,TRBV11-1,CASSPDGGIFYEQYF,TGTGCCAGCAGCCCCGACGGAGGAATCTTCTACGAGCAGTACTTC
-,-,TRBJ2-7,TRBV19,CASSPTTGTVYEQYF,TGTGCCAGTAGTCCTACTACAGGGACGGTCTACGAGCAGTACTTC
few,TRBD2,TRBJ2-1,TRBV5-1,CASSSSGLAYNEQFF,TGCGCCAGCAGCTCGTCGGGACTAGCTTACAATGAGCAGTTCTTC
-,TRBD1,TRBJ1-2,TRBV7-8,CASSLGQGTYGYTF,TGTGCCAGCAGCTTGGGACAGGGGACCTATGGCTACACCTTC
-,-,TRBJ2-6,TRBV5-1,CASSLDWSSGANVLTF,TGCGCCAGCAGCCTGGACTGGAGCTCTGGGGCCAACGTCCTGACTTTC
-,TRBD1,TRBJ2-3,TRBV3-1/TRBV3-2,CASSTGQIFSGTDTQYF,TGTGCCAGCAGTACGGGACAGATATTCTCTGGCACAGATACGCAGTATTTT
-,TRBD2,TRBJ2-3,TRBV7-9,CASSLRLGRGGGDTQYF,TGTGCCAGCAGCCTTCGCCTTGGGAGGGGAGGTGGGGATACGCAGTATTTT
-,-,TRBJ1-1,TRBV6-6,CASGRVAEAFF,TGTGCCAGCGGGCGCGTCGCTGAAGCTTTCTTT
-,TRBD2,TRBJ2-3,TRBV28,CASSLGGAGGTDTQYF,TGTGCCAGCAGTTTGGGGGGAGCGGGGGGCACAGATACGCAGTATTTT
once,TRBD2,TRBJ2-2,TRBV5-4,CASSLPGLAGRTGELFF,TGTGCCAGCAGCTTGCCGGGACTAGCGGGGCGAACCGGGGAGCTGTTTTTT
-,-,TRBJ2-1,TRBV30,CAWSVLSYNEQFF,TGTGCCTGGAGTGTCTTATCCTACAATGAGCAGTTCTTC
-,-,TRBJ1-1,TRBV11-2,CASSLDMTPPKAAFF,TGTGCCAGCAGCTTAGATATGACACCCCCTAAGGCGGCTTTCTTT
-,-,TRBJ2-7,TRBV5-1,CASSLAGEGGNEQYF,TGCGCCAGCAGCTTGGCCGGGGAGGGGGGCAACGAGCAGTACTTC
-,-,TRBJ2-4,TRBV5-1,CASSFLGAGQTDIQYF,TGCGCCAGCAGCTTTCTCGGGGCGGGGCAGACGGACATTCAGTACTTC